This T cell receptor beta chain was captured in a study of blood T cell repertoires in COVID-19. Overall study: COVID-19 samples, acute and convalescent, were from the United States, Italy and Spain. PBMCs, B-cell-depleted T cells, or T cells provided the cDNA or gDNA that made up the material.

Germline V gene sequence: CDR1 LNHDA, CDR2 SQIVND (reference sequence). Trimming cost V 5 bases and J 3 bases, with 11 bases left between them. This CDR3 comprises 13 residues. Original data processing: Reference gene primer amplification gave nucleated cell count estimates. Method: immunoSEQ multiplex PCR; TCRdb's copy keeps in-frame clones and lacks some. Clone size and the V and J calls come from that table; the DNA yielded D and trimming. The table shows 87,000 or so clones, with 65% to 90% occurring only once. The source material was peripheral blood. V and J are TRBV19 and TRBJ2-7; a possible D gene is TRBD1 (5 bases). The TCR comes from a woman aged 80 or over with active or convalescent COVID-19. CDR3 in amino acids: CASSGPGFYEQYF. The CDR3 bases are TGTGCCAGTAGTGGCCCAGGGTTCTACGAGCAGTACTTC.